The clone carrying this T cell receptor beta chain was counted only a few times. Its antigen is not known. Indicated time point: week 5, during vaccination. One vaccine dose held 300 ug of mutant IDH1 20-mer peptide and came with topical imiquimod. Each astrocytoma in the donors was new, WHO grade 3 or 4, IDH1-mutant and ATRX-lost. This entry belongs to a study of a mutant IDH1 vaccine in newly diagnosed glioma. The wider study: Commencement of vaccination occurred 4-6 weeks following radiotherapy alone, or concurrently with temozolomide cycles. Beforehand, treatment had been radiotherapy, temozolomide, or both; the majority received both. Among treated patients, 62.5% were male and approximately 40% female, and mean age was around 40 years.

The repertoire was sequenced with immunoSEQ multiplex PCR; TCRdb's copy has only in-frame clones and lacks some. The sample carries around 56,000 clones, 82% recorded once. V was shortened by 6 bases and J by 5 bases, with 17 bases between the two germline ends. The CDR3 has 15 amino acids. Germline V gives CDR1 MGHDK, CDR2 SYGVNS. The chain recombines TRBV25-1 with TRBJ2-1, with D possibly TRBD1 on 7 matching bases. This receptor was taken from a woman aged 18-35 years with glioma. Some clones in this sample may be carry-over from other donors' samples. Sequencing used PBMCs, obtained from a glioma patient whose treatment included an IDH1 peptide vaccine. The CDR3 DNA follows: TGTGCCAGCAGCGGCCCAGGGGGGCCAAACAATGAGCAGTTCTTC. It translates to CASSGPGGPNNEQFF.